This passage covers 9 T cell receptor beta chains from one sample sequenced in a study of cytomegalovirus exposure and HLA in healthy donors. 13 Jbeta primers and 60 Vbeta primers were used for the PCR. Sequencing used immunoSEQ multiplex PCR; TCRdb keeps in-frame clones, though not all of them. The sample holds over 150,000 clones, around 77% seen once. Material: PBMCs. Source of these receptors: a woman in her 30s in good health and CMV-seronegative.

The chain is built from TRBV9 and TRBJ2-5; 8 nucleotides match TRBD1. The V gene's germline CDR1 is SGDLS and CDR2 YYNGEE. V shed 1 base and J 3 bases; nucleotides not matched to a gene: 2. CDR3 length equals 14 residues. The CDR3 sequence is CASSVTDREETQYF. In DNA, the CDR3 is TGTGCCAGCAGCGTAACGGACAGGGAAGAGACCCAGTACTTC. Full variable domain (missing parts from reference TRBV9 and TRBJ2-5): DSGVTQTPKHLITATGQRVTLRCSPRSGDLSVYWYQQSLDQGLQFLIQYYNGEERAKGNILERFSAQQFPDLHSELNLSSLELGDSALYFCASSVTDREETQYFGPGTRLLVL.

CDR3 bases: TGTGCCAGTAGTCTTCAAGGGCGGGACAGATTAGACGGCTACACCTTC. Its translation is CASSLQGRDRLDGYTF. The chain employs TRBV19 and TRBJ1-2; 7 nucleotides line up with TRBD1. The germline V gene encodes CDR1 LNHDA and CDR2 SQIVND (reference sequence). Trimming took 5 bases from V and 8 from J; bases not matched to a gene: 17. The length of the CDR3 is 16 residues.

CDR3 region: CASIKTGDKPYEQYF. For the CDR3, the DNA is TGTGCCAGCATCAAAACAGGGGATAAACCCTACGAGCAGTACTTC. The V and J genes are TRBV7-9 and TRBJ2-7, with 7 bases that match TRBD1. The ends lost 7 bases at V and 2 bases at J; junction bases unmatched: 11. The CDR3 totals 15 residues. The germline V gene encodes CDR1 SEHNR and CDR2 FQNEAQ (reference sequence). The entire variable domain, with the rest obtained from reference TRBV7-9 and TRBJ2-7, is as follows: DTGVSQNPRHKITKRGQNVTFRCDPISEHNRLYWYRQTLGQGPEFLTYFQNEAQLEKSRLLSDRFSAERPKGSFSTLEIQRTEQGDSAMYLCASIKTGDKPYEQYFGPGTRLTVT.

As regards this clone: The junction departs from the called germline gene at one end, perhaps through a read error. The V and J genes are TRBV7-9 and TRBJ1-1; unclear D gene. There are 13 residues in the CDR3. The germline V gene has CDR1 SEHNR and CDR2 FQNEAQ (reference sequence). CDR3 region: CSSSRGTNTEAFF. The CDR3 bases are TGTTCCAGCAGCCGGGGAACGAACACTGAAGCTTTCTTT.

This clone was detected a few times. The chain uses TRBV5-6 and TRBJ2-5; the match to TRBD2 covers 7 bases. CDR3 size: 14 residues. The germline gives CDR1 SGHDT, CDR2 YYEEEE. With 4 bases clipped from V and 5 bases from J, the junction kept 8 bases outside the gene matches. CDR3 region: CASSDGLGTETQYF. The CDR3 DNA reads as TGTGCCAGCAGCGACGGACTAGGGACGGAGACCCAGTACTTC.

V and J are TRBV6-1 and TRBJ1-5; D perhaps matches TRBD1 (6 bases). The CDR3 sequence is 14 residues long. V dropped 1 base and J dropped 5 bases, with 9 bases sitting between them. CDR1 is MNHNS and CDR2 is SASEGT in the germline V gene. The DNA of the CDR3 is TGTGCCAGCAGTGAAGACAGGGTCTATCAGCCCCAGCATTTT. Residues: CASSEDRVYQPQHF.

This clone has a single count. The genes are TRBV27 and TRBJ1-6, with TRBD1 as a possible D gene (5 bases). This CDR3 has 15 amino acids. Per the germline V gene, CDR1 is MNHEY and CDR2 is SMNVEV (reference sequence). The ends were cut back, 0 bases at V and 8 bases at J, with 11 bases in the middle. CDR3 nucleotide sequence: TGTGCCAGCAGTTTATCATGGGGGGGGGATTCACCCCTCCACTTT. Translation gives CASSLSWGGDSPLHF.

CDR3 coding DNA: TGTGCCAGCTCACCTGACCTCGGGGGCTACACCTTC. This codes for CASSPDLGGYTF. The chain carries TRBV18 and TRBJ1-2, with D hard to call. V was cut by 3 bases and J by 8 bases, with 10 bases left in between. Germline V gene sequence: CDR1 KGHSH, CDR2 LQKENI. The CDR3 extends over 12 amino acids.

V gene TRBV13 combines with J gene TRBJ2-2; TRBD2 matches 8 bases. V lost 3 bases, J lost 5 bases, and 8 bases stayed unmatched. Germline V lookup: CDR1 PRHDT, CDR2 FYEKMQ (reference sequence). This CDR3 has 16 residues. The CDR3 coding sequence is TGTGCCAGCAGCTTTAAAGGGACTAGTTGGACCGGGGAGCTGTTTTTT. It codes for CASSFKGTSWTGELFF.